What follows describes a single T cell receptor beta chain. The same CDR3 also results from other DNA sequences found in this sample. This entry belongs to a study of chemoradiotherapy in HPV16-positive cancers. The repertoire was sequenced with immunoSEQ multiplex PCR; TCRdb's copy has only in-frame clones and lacks some. Among about 1,400 clones listed, more than 75% were seen once. The CDR3 has 11 amino acids. Germline V gene lookup returns CDR1 DFQATT and CDR2 SNEGSKA (reference sequence). The V end lost 3 bases, the J end lost 4 bases, and 7 bases lay between the germline ends. The chain employs TRBV20-1 and TRBJ2-7; D is unclear. Sequenced here: tumor tissue, sampled from a patient who underwent chemoradiotherapy. This TCR derives from a human donor with HPV-associated anogenital cancer. CDR3 in amino acids: CSASILYEQYF. The CDR3 DNA reads as TGCAGTGCTAGTATCCTATACGAGCAGTACTTC.